The 13 T cell receptor beta chains presented below share a single source sample, sequenced in a study of beta chain features in type 1 diabetes (dated by TCRdb to 2016 to 2019). The library was prepared using the immunoSEQ multiplex PCR assay. All of the isolated RNA was reverse transcribed with the High Capacity cDNA Reverse Transcription Kit, so expressed TCRB transcripts were sequenced. TCRdb re-hosts the immuneACCESS table, in-frame sequences only. Its copies lack some clones; in the studies checked, an unresolved V gene accounts for under half of them, and the cause for the rest is not known. The sample yields 150,000 to 180,000 clones; over 8.5% were counted once. The ten most abundant clones make up under 2.5% of the sample. Material: central memory CD4+ T cells from blood. The receptors stem from a man aged 18 to 29 in good health.

This clone appeared a few times. This sequence joins TRBV4-2 and TRBJ2-2, with no clear D. The germline V gene encodes CDR1 LGHNA and CDR2 YNFKEQ. Deletions cut 0 bases from V and 1 base from J, with 6 bases between. CDR3 length: 15 amino acids. Here the CDR3 DNA reads TGTGCCAGCAGCCAAGAACCGATGAACACCGGGGAGCTGTTTTTT. Translating gives CASSQEPMNTGELFF.

This clone showed up just a few times. Additional DNA sequences in this sample encode the identical CDR3. The chain uses TRBV18 and TRBJ1-2; weak D call: TRBD1 (5 bases). The CDR3 totals 14 residues. The ends were cut back, 3 bases at V and 2 bases at J, with 10 bases in the middle. Germline lookup yields CDR1 KGHSH and CDR2 LQKENI. The CDR3 sequence is CASSPEGANYGYTF. The CDR3 coding sequence is TGTGCCAGCTCACCCGAAGGGGCCAACTATGGCTACACCTTC.

The chain combines TRBV7-2 with TRBJ2-7; 8 positions match TRBD2. This CDR3 spans 13 amino acids. Germline loops: CDR1 SGHTA, CDR2 FQGNSA. V lost 8 bases and J lost 0; bases outside the gene matches: 3. This CDR3 reads CASRSGVSYEQYF. The DNA for the CDR3 is TGTGCCAGCCGTAGCGGGGTCTCCTACGAGCAGTACTTC.

This clone turned up a few times. This chain uses TRBV7-2 with TRBJ2-2; TRBD2 matches 7 bases. The V gene end was trimmed by 1 base and the J gene end by 4 bases; junction bases not matched to a gene: 6. Germline CDR1 SGHTA, CDR2 FQGNSA. The CDR3 sequence is 16 residues long. The CDR3 region is CASSLVGGRATGELFF. CDR3 nucleotide sequence: TGTGCCAGCAGCTTAGTGGGCGGGAGAGCCACCGGGGAGCTGTTTTTT.

This clone was recorded a few times. The V and J genes are TRBV5-4 and TRBJ2-3, with TRBD2 matching 9 bases. In germline, CDR1 is SGHNT, CDR2 YYREEE (reference sequence). The CDR3 has 18 amino acids. After removal of 1 base from V and 0 bases from J, the junction contained 9 bases not matched to a gene. For the CDR3, the DNA is TGTGCCAGCAGCTTGAAGCGACTAGCGGACGCTAGCACAGATACGCAGTATTTT. This sequence encodes CASSLKRLADASTDTQYF.

The chain couples TRBV7-2 to TRBJ2-1; 9 bases match TRBD1. The CDR3 spans 14 residues. The J segment lost 9 bases and the V segment lost 4 bases, leaving 7 bases of the junction unmatched. CDR1 is SGHTA, CDR2 FQGNSA, per germline. CDR3: CASSSQGAQGEQFF. The CDR3, as DNA: TGTGCCAGCAGCTCACAGGGGGCGCAGGGTGAGCAGTTCTTC.

This clone came up a few times. The chain couples TRBV4-2 to TRBJ2-3; tentatively, D is TRBD2 (6 bases). Germline lookup yields CDR1 LGHNA and CDR2 YNFKEQ. Trimming stripped 1 base from V and 4 bases from J, with 12 bases between. This CDR3 contains 15 residues. CDR3 DNA sequence: TGTGCCAGCAGCCAAGGTGGGGGAGGCGCAGATACGCAGTATTTT. It encodes CASSQGGGGADTQYF.

The chain has TRBV30 and TRBJ1-1; D remains ambiguous. This CDR3 region has 13 residues. Trimming removed 2 bases at V and 1 base at J, with 8 bases between. Per germline, CDR1 GTSNPN and CDR2 SVGIG (reference sequence). The DNA of the CDR3 is TGTGCCTGGAGTCTCTCACAGAACACTGAAGCTTTCTTT. It yields the protein CAWSLSQNTEAFF.

V and J are TRBV7-4 and TRBJ2-7, with 11 bases identical to TRBD1. Germline V gene data show CDR1 as SGHVT and CDR2 as SQSDAQ. Trimming took 4 bases from V and 5 from J; bases not matched to a gene: 7. The CDR3 is 15 amino acids. For the CDR3, the DNA is TGTGCCAGCAGCTCCCGGACAGGGGGCTTCAACGAGCAGTACTTC. Its translation is CASSSRTGGFNEQYF.

V and J are TRBV4-1 and TRBJ2-3; 9 bases agree with TRBD2. After removal of 0 bases from V and 7 bases from J, the junction contained 11 bases not matched to a gene. Germline assignment: CDR1 MGHRA and CDR2 YSYEKL. There are 17 residues in the CDR3. In DNA form, the CDR3 reads TGCGCCAGCAGCCAAGAAACCGCGGGGGGGCCTGGGAATACGCAGTATTTT. This encodes CASSQETAGGPGNTQYF.

V and J are TRBV27 and TRBJ2-7; 7 bases align to TRBD1. Germline V CDR1 and CDR2: MNHEY, SMNVEV (reference sequence). The J segment lost 2 bases and the V segment lost 4 bases, leaving 14 bases of the junction unmatched. There are 17 residues in the CDR3. The CDR3 spells CASSSSPGQWVPYEQYF. CDR3 coding DNA: TGTGCCAGCAGTTCGTCCCCGGGACAGTGGGTTCCCTACGAGCAGTACTTC.

This clone was seen more than once but under ten times. This chain's CDR3 is CSVGQTYEQYF. The CDR3 DNA reads as TGCAGCGTCGGACAAACCTACGAGCAGTACTTC. The V gene is TRBV29-1, the J gene TRBJ2-5; D possibly corresponds to TRBD1 (5 bases). The J call may not be correct, given that the DNA end is closer to TRBJ2-7. This CDR3 has 11 residues. The germline CDR1 and CDR2 sequences are SQVTM and ANQGSEA.

As for this clone: A much larger clone lies a single base off, so this may be a read error. J is TRBJ2-6 and V is TRBV11-3; 12 bases match TRBD1. CDR3 length: 17 amino acids. Per germline, CDR1 SGHNT and CDR2 YENEEA. V lost 5 bases to trimming and J lost 3 bases; unmatched junction nucleotides: 5. CDR3 DNA: TGTGCCAGCAGCGCGGGACAGGGGGCGCTTGGGGCCAACGTCCTGACTTTC. Translating it yields CASSAGQGALGANVLTF. Variable domain in full (rest from reference TRBV11-3 and TRBJ2-6): EAGVVQSPRYKIIEKKQPVAFWCNPISGHNTLYWYLQNLGQGPELLIRYENEEAVDDSQLPKDRFSAERLKGVDSTLKIQPAELGDSAVYLCASSAGQGALGANVLTFGAGSRLTVL.